This entry features one TCR beta chain sequence. Its antigen is not known. The record originates from a study of blood T cells in healthy people across ages. Study information: In model experiments, template switching was able to capture about one barcoded beta molecule for every two T cells that were present.

Study-wide results and caveats: The authors considered diversity estimates from one million T cells to be underestimates.

There were at least 6 micrograms of total RNA extracted from every sample. A second PCR, run for about 7 to 12 cycles, used a sample-barcoded 5' primer plus a J-beta primer mix. One entry per CDR3 protein, called by TCRdb with MiXCR from the 5' RACE reads. The table includes roughly 2 million distinct CDR3 sequences, around half detected once. V lost 2 bases and J lost 4, with 8 bases in between. The V gene's germline CDR1 is SGHDT and CDR2 YYEEEE. The CDR3 runs to 13 residues. The specimen was blood. This chain joins TRBV5-6 and TRBJ2-3; possibly TRBD2 for D (5 bases). The receptor's source is a middle-aged woman in good health. The CDR3 region has the DNA TGTGCCAGCAGCTTTGAGGGTTCAGATACGCAGTATTTT. Translating it yields CASSFEGSDTQYF.